This TCR beta chain emerged from a study of immune cell composition in non-small cell lung cancer. Overall study context: Lung adenocarcinoma or squamous carcinoma made up most tumours.

The normal lung sample lay at least 3 cm, and maximally far, from the tumour. DNA was extracted from unsorted cell suspensions stored frozen. The protocol was immunoSEQ multiplex PCR, while the TCRdb copy is restricted to in-frame clones and leaves out a portion. This sample has 3,000 to 4,500 clones, with roughly four fifths found just once. Study outcomes and limitations: Tumour-associated clones >0.5% occurred in roughly 30% of adenocarcinomas, roughly 80% of squamous. It was not proven that tumour-reactive clones equal dominant tumour-associated clones.

Turning to this clone: Its cognate antigen is unknown.

This TCR was recovered from a human donor with non-small cell lung cancer. Sequencing was performed on non-adjacent lung tissue.

CDR3 loop: CASSPTTVGNTIYF. CDR3 in DNA: TGTGCCAGCTCACCGACGACAGTCGGAAACACCATATATTTT. V is TRBV18 and J is TRBJ1-3; perhaps TRBD1 as D (5 bases). Germline CDR1 is KGHSH and CDR2 is LQKENI. The CDR3 length is 14 residues. Trimming took off 3 bases at V and 4 bases at J, with 10 bases between the two ends.